The TCR beta chain under discussion was sequenced for a study of CD8 T cells in ankylosing spondylitis. General observations from the study: Matched ankylosing spondylitis synovial fluid reportedly contained a significantly enriched population of disease-linked clones. Characteristic of ankylosing spondylitis blood, it appeared, was a TCR beta motif comprising 7 to 9 highly homologous variants. Disease-linked clones were CD8+ and relatively rare in peripheral blood.

By quantitative 5'-RACE with molecular barcodes, the TCR beta libraries were made. TCRdb fed the 5' RACE reads into MiXCR, producing one record per CDR3 protein. The sample records roughly 240,000 distinct CDR3 sequences, 30% to 40% being singletons. For this clonotype: Its target is not known.

Trimming cost V 6 bases and J 7 bases, with 7 bases left between them. CDR3 size: 11 residues. This TCR came from a male donor with ankylosing spondylitis or in good health (not recorded which). J is TRBJ1-3 and V is TRBV12-3 or TRBV12-4; D unclear. The sequenced material came from blood, either unsorted or a sorted T cell fraction (not recorded which). The CDR3 reads CASSEGNTIYF. CDR3 DNA sequence: TGTGCCAGCAGCGAAGGGAACACCATATATTTT.